The rows below give T cell receptor beta chains drawn from one sample of a study of blood T cell repertoires in COVID-19. Method: immunoSEQ multiplex PCR; TCRdb's copy keeps in-frame clones and lacks some. The repertoire includes hundreds of thousands of clones, around 91% of them detected once, and 1% sits in the top ten. The sequenced sample was PBMCs or T cells enriched from blood (not recorded which). The receptors here all came from a young man who had recovered from COVID-19. Each CDR3 is given with its conserved first and last residue. The D gene is left open where the match is weak. Only part of the rows carry a size: once, few, many, or a class if the clone is expanded.

v_call: TRBV19; clone_size: -; d_call: -; j_call: TRBJ2-2; cdr3_nt: TGTGCCAGTAGTATTTCATTAGGGGACACCGGGGAGCTGTTTTTT; cdr3_aa: CASSISLGDTGELFF
v_call: TRBV18; clone_size: -; d_call: TRBD1; j_call: TRBJ1-4; cdr3_nt: TGTGCCAGCTCAAGGGGGACAGGCATTAATGAAAAACTGTTTTTT; cdr3_aa: CASSRGTGINEKLFF
v_call: TRBV28; clone_size: -; d_call: -; j_call: TRBJ1-6; cdr3_nt: TGTGCCAGCAGTACCGGGAACCCGAATTCACCCCTCCACTTT; cdr3_aa: CASSTGNPNSPLHF
v_call: TRBV15; clone_size: few; d_call: -; j_call: TRBJ2-1; cdr3_nt: TGTGCCACCAGCAGAGTTGGGGCGAGCTCCTACAATGAGCAGTTCTTC; cdr3_aa: CATSRVGASSYNEQFF
v_call: TRBV13; clone_size: -; d_call: TRBD1; j_call: TRBJ2-7; cdr3_nt: TGTGCCAGCAGCTTAACGACAGGGAACGAGCAGTACTTC; cdr3_aa: CASSLTTGNEQYF
v_call: TRBV6-5; clone_size: -; d_call: -; j_call: TRBJ1-6; cdr3_nt: TGTGCCAGCACCCAACTTAGCTCCTATAATTCACCCCTCCACTTT; cdr3_aa: CASTQLSSYNSPLHF
v_call: TRBV20-1; clone_size: -; d_call: -; j_call: TRBJ2-3; cdr3_nt: TGCAGTGCTAGTCGGGGGACTCCTACAGATACGCAGTATTTT; cdr3_aa: CSASRGTPTDTQYF
v_call: TRBV6-5; clone_size: once; d_call: -; j_call: TRBJ1-2; cdr3_nt: TGTGCCAGCAGTTATTCACCAGTGGCTAACTATGGCTACACCTTC; cdr3_aa: CASSYSPVANYGYTF
v_call: TRBV10-1; clone_size: -; d_call: TRBD1; j_call: TRBJ1-1; cdr3_nt: TGCGCCAAGGACTCAGGGGGTATGAGCACTGAAGCTTTCTTT; cdr3_aa: CAKDSGGMSTEAFF
v_call: TRBV28; clone_size: few; d_call: -; j_call: TRBJ1-4; cdr3_nt: TGTGCCAGCACCAAAAGAGGGGCAGGGGCCCCCTCGGGAAAACTGTTTTTT; cdr3_aa: CASTKRGAGAPSGKLFF
v_call: TRBV10-1; clone_size: -; d_call: -; j_call: TRBJ2-7; cdr3_nt: TGCGCCAGCAGTGAACAGGGTTACGAGCAGTACTTC; cdr3_aa: CASSEQGYEQYF
v_call: TRBV25-1; clone_size: -; d_call: TRBD1; j_call: TRBJ1-1; cdr3_nt: TGTGCCAGCAGTGCTTGGGACAGCTACACTGAAGCTTTCTTT; cdr3_aa: CASSAWDSYTEAFF
v_call: TRBV4-1; clone_size: -; d_call: TRBD1; j_call: TRBJ1-2; cdr3_nt: TGCGCCAGCAGCCAAGATACTGGCAGGGGGCTTGGCTACACCTTC; cdr3_aa: CASSQDTGRGLGYTF
v_call: TRBV12-3/TRBV12-4; clone_size: -; d_call: -; j_call: TRBJ1-2; cdr3_nt: TGTGCCACCGCCGCCGGTTCTATGAGCTACACCTTC; cdr3_aa: CATAAGSMSYTF
v_call: TRBV7-2; clone_size: -; d_call: -; j_call: TRBJ2-7; cdr3_nt: TGTGCCAGCAGCTCGTTCCCCTACGAGCAGTACTTC; cdr3_aa: CASSSFPYEQYF
v_call: TRBV7-3; clone_size: -; d_call: TRBD1; j_call: TRBJ2-2; cdr3_nt: TGTGCCAGCAGCTTGAGCAGGGGGACCGGGGAGCTGTTTTTT; cdr3_aa: CASSLSRGTGELFF
v_call: TRBV2; clone_size: -; d_call: -; j_call: TRBJ2-1; cdr3_nt: TGTGCCAGCGGTTGGGACACCTACAATGAGCAGTTCTTC; cdr3_aa: CASGWDTYNEQFF
v_call: TRBV7-2; clone_size: -; d_call: -; j_call: TRBJ1-6; cdr3_nt: TGTGCCAGCAGCTCCCGACAGAATTCACCCCTCCACTTT; cdr3_aa: CASSSRQNSPLHF
v_call: TRBV7-8; clone_size: -; d_call: -; j_call: TRBJ1-1; cdr3_nt: TGTGCCAGCAGCTACGACCGGACAGACTGGAACACTGAAGCTTTCTTT; cdr3_aa: CASSYDRTDWNTEAFF
v_call: TRBV5-4; clone_size: -; d_call: -; j_call: TRBJ2-5; cdr3_nt: TGTGCCAGCAGCTTGGGCGTGGTGGAGACCCAGTACTTC; cdr3_aa: CASSLGVVETQYF
v_call: TRBV5-1; clone_size: many; d_call: -; j_call: TRBJ2-3; cdr3_nt: TGCGCCAGCAGCTTTCGCGGGGTTGAGGGAGATACGCAGTATTTT; cdr3_aa: CASSFRGVEGDTQYF
v_call: TRBV5-1; clone_size: -; d_call: -; j_call: TRBJ1-1; cdr3_nt: TGCGCCAGCAGCCCCGGTTCGGGGGGGCGAACTGAAGCTTTCTTT; cdr3_aa: CASSPGSGGRTEAFF
v_call: TRBV4-1; clone_size: once; d_call: -; j_call: TRBJ2-1; cdr3_nt: TGCGCCAGCAGCCAAGGAGGTTCCGCCAATGAGCAGTTCTTC; cdr3_aa: CASSQGGSANEQFF
v_call: TRBV7-3; clone_size: once; d_call: TRBD1; j_call: TRBJ1-2; cdr3_nt: TGTGCCAGCAGCCCCAGACAGGGGGCGGAGTATGGCTACACCTTC; cdr3_aa: CASSPRQGAEYGYTF
v_call: TRBV6-5; clone_size: -; d_call: -; j_call: TRBJ2-6; cdr3_nt: TGTGCCAGCAGTTACTCAGGAGGTTCTGGGGCCAACGTCCTGACTTTC; cdr3_aa: CASSYSGGSGANVLTF
v_call: TRBV27; clone_size: -; d_call: TRBD1; j_call: TRBJ1-2; cdr3_nt: TGTGCCAGCAGTCCCATTGGACAGGACTATGGCTACACCTTC; cdr3_aa: CASSPIGQDYGYTF
v_call: TRBV4-1; clone_size: -; d_call: -; j_call: TRBJ2-7; cdr3_nt: TGCGCCAGCAGCTCCCGTCAGGGGTACGAGCAGTACTTC; cdr3_aa: CASSSRQGYEQYF